This TCR beta chain was recovered during a study of PD-1 blockade in classical Hodgkin lymphoma. The sample holds a few counts of this clone. The germline V gene has CDR1 GTSNPN and CDR2 SVGIG (reference sequence). The CDR3 has 13 residues. Trimming took 2 bases from V and 5 from J, leaving 10 bases between them. Each patient's relapse followed autologous stem cell transplantation, and brentuximab vedotin exposure varied. Assay: immunoSEQ multiplex PCR; the TCRdb copy retains only in-frame clones and omits some. The data show some 14,000 clones, about 80% seen once. This TCR derives from a human donor with classical Hodgkin lymphoma. The chain uses TRBV30 and TRBJ1-5; D not resolved. Source: peripheral blood mononuclear cells (PBMCs), taken at baseline. CDR3 protein: CAWSTRPDQPQHF. CDR3 DNA sequence: TGTGCCTGGAGTACCCGACCGGATCAGCCCCAGCATTTT. The full variable domain, in which reference TRBV30 and TRBJ1-5 provide the parts outside the CDR3, is SQTIHQWPATLVQPVGSPLSLECTVEGTSNPNLYWYRQAAGRGLQLLFYSVGIGQISSEVPQNLSASRPQDRQFILSSKKLLLSDSGFYLCAWSTRPDQPQHFGDGTRLSIL.